This T cell receptor (beta chain) was found in a study of blood T cells in healthy people across ages. CDR3 length: 16 amino acids. Germline V CDR1 and CDR2: SGHNT, YENEEA. Germline trimming cut 5 bases from V and 3 bases from J; bases unmatched to any gene: 12. For the second PCR, which ran for about 7 to 11 cycles, a sample-barcoded 5' primer and a J-beta primer mix were used. TCRdb reanalysed the 5' RACE reads using MiXCR and keeps one entry per CDR3 protein. The sample has 750,000 to 950,000 distinct CDR3 sequences, about 28% seen once. These data were also reused for a study on T cells of mothers and their children.

This sequence joins TRBV11-3 and TRBJ2-5; 7 bases map to TRBD2. Input material: blood. The sequence was obtained from a woman in her 40s in good health. CDR3 bases: TGTGCCAGCAGCCCCTCCGGACTAGTGGGTGAAGAGACCCAGTACTTC. It specifies CASSPSGLVGEETQYF. Filled out from reference TRBV11-3 and TRBJ2-5, the complete variable domain reads EAGVVQSPRYKIIEKKQPVAFWCNPISGHNTLYWYLQNLGQGPELLIRYENEEAVDDSQLPKDRFSAERLKGVDSTLKIQPAELGDSAVYLCASSPSGLVGEETQYFGPGTRLLVL.